This T cell receptor (beta chain) emerged from a study of T cell responses to AZD1222 COVID-19 vaccine. Study-wide background: Both about-4-week and about-12-week second-dose recipients were combined.

General observations from the study: Clonal diversity may have been underestimated, and the donors were mostly white British, with more females than males. Distributed over spike, vaccine-associated CD4 TCRs predominated at 160-218 and 743-854. There were repertoire samples only from the period after the peak T cell response.

V was pared by 1 base and J by 10 bases, with 16 bases between. The germline gives CDR1 GTSNPN, CDR2 SVGIG (reference sequence). This CDR3 spans 13 amino acids. As concerns this clone: No antigen is known for it.

The data were produced by immunoSEQ multiplex PCR, yet TCRdb's version contains in-frame clones alone and is incomplete. The sample has more than 85,000 clones; about nine tenths are singletons. This rearrangement joins TRBV30 to TRBJ1-1, with D possibly matching TRBD1 (6 bases). The sequence was collected from an adult in good health. The material was peripheral blood, obtained on day 0 of AZD1222 vaccination. The CDR3 here is CAWSERGTSGAFF. Here the CDR3 DNA reads TGTGCCTGGAGTGAGAGGGGGACATCCGGAGCTTTCTTT.